A single sample is the source of the 28 T cell receptor beta chains below, sequenced in a study of blood T cell repertoires in COVID-19. Profiling relied on immunoSEQ multiplex PCR, and the TCRdb table lists in-frame clones only, not all of them. The sample shows about 170,000 clones, around four fifths of them seen only once. Sequenced material: PBMCs or T cells enriched from blood (not recorded which). The receptors stem from a woman in her fifties or sixties in a cohort exposed to, infected with or recovered from COVID-19 (not recorded which).

The CDR3 nucleotides are TGTGCCACCAGTGATTCGGCAGGGGATCAGCCCCAGCATTTT. This sequence encodes CATSDSAGDQPQHF. The chain uses TRBV24-1 and TRBJ1-5; D is possibly TRBD1 (6 bases). This CDR3 spans 14 amino acids. Germline values: CDR1 KGHDR, CDR2 SFDVKD. Trimming took off 2 bases at V and 5 bases at J, with 9 bases between the two ends.

The rearrangement joins TRBV11-2 to TRBJ1-2; tentatively, D is TRBD1 (5 bases). V gave up 2 bases and J gave up 4 bases, with 17 bases separating them. Germline V CDR1 and CDR2: SGHAT, FQNNGV. CDR3 length: 16 residues. Here the CDR3 reads CASSLIGGGDGYGYTF. DNA of the CDR3: TGTGCCAGCAGCTTAATCGGTGGAGGGGACGGCTATGGCTACACCTTC. Full variable domain (missing parts from reference TRBV11-2 and TRBJ1-2): EAGVAQSPRYKIIEKRQSVAFWCNPISGHATLYWYQQILGQGPKLLIQFQNNGVVDDSQLPKDRFSAERLKGVDSTLKIQPAKLEDSAVYLCASSLIGGGDGYGYTFGSGTRLTVV.

The rearrangement joins TRBV7-2 to TRBJ1-5, with 7 bases identical to TRBD1. This CDR3 has 15 amino acids. CDR1 is SGHTA, CDR2 FQGNSA, per germline. Unmatched junction bases numbered 8, after V lost 5 bases and J lost 4 bases. The DNA for the CDR3 is TGTGCCAGCAGCCAAAGACAGGGTGGGAATCAGCCCCAGCATTTT. This sequence encodes CASSQRQGGNQPQHF.

This chain uses TRBV5-1 with TRBJ2-1; 9 bases match TRBD2. V lost 0 bases, J lost 3 bases, and 4 bases stayed unmatched. Germline lookup yields CDR1 SGHRS and CDR2 YFSETQ. This CDR3 is built from 16 residues. As DNA, the CDR3 is TGCGCCAGCAGCTTGGATGCGGGGGGGGACTACAATGAGCAGTTCTTC. Translation: CASSLDAGGDYNEQFF.

The chain couples TRBV10-1 to TRBJ2-3; TRBD2 matches 11 bases. Trimming cost V 4 bases and J 2 bases; bases outside gene matches: 5. This CDR3 region has 16 residues. Germline CDR1 WNHNN, CDR2 SYGVQD (reference sequence). CDR3 protein: CASSASSGGSTDTQYF. The CDR3 bases are TGCGCCAGCAGTGCGTCTAGCGGGGGGTCCACAGATACGCAGTATTTT.

The V call is TRBV25-1, the J call TRBJ2-1; 10 bases map to TRBD2. Trimming at V came to 6 bases and at J to 8 bases, leaving 7 bases not matched to a gene. The CDR3 consists of 14 residues. The germline V gene encodes CDR1 MGHDK and CDR2 SYGVNS. CDR3 nucleotide sequence: TGTGCCAGCAGACCTAGCGGGAGAGGGGATGAGCAGTTCTTC. Residues: CASRPSGRGDEQFF. The whole variable domain, remainder taken from reference TRBV25-1 and TRBJ2-1, is EADIYQTPRYLVIGTGKKITLECSQTMGHDKMYWYQQDPGMELHLIHYSYGVNSTEKGDLSSESTVSRIRTEHFPLTLESARPSHTSQYLCASRPSGRGDEQFFGPGTRLTVL.

V gene TRBV25-1 combines with J gene TRBJ1-2; 7 bases match TRBD1. The germline V gene has CDR1 MGHDK and CDR2 SYGVNS. This CDR3 is built from 13 residues. Trimming cost V 6 bases and J 4 bases; bases outside gene matches: 5. CDR3 loop: CASSEGTAYGYTF. The DNA for the CDR3 is TGTGCCAGCAGCGAGGGGACAGCCTATGGCTACACCTTC.

The chain employs TRBV28 and TRBJ2-3; 12 nucleotides agree with TRBD1. The CDR3 runs 17 residues. V gave up 5 bases and J gave up 3 bases; unmatched junction bases: 9. Per the germline V gene, CDR1 is MDHEN and CDR2 is SYDVKM. CDR3 DNA sequence: TGTGCCAGCAGTCCAAGGGACAGGGGGCAAGAAACAGATACGCAGTATTTT. This gives the protein CASSPRDRGQETDTQYF.

The chain carries TRBV3-1 (or the pseudogene TRBV3-2) and TRBJ1-1; tentative D call: TRBD1 (6 bases). This CDR3 has 16 amino acids. The V end lost 0 bases, the J end lost 2 bases, and 13 bases lay between the germline ends. Germline V gives CDR1 LGHDT, CDR2 YNNKEL (reference sequence). This CDR3 is CASSQESGGTNTEAFF. The CDR3 nucleotides are TGTGCCAGCAGCCAAGAGTCGGGGGGGACAAACACTGAAGCTTTCTTT.

Concerning this clone: This same CDR3 is encoded by further DNA sequences in the sample. This chain connects TRBV5-1 to TRBJ1-5, with no clear D. CDR1 and CDR2 from the germline V gene are SGHRS and YFSETQ. Trimming took off 0 bases at V and 2 bases at J, with 6 bases between the two ends. The CDR3 loop spans 14 amino acids. The CDR3 here is CASSLGGGNQPQHF. CDR3 in DNA: TGCGCCAGCAGCTTGGGCGGGGGCAATCAGCCCCAGCATTTT.

The chain recombines TRBV2 with TRBJ1-2, with D possibly TRBD1 on 5 matching bases. CDR3 length: 13 amino acids. V dropped 2 bases and J dropped 6 bases, with 10 bases sitting between them. CDR1 and CDR2 (germline): SNHLY, FYNNEI. The CDR3 here is CASSEYRNDGYTF. For the CDR3, the DNA is TGTGCCAGCAGTGAATACAGGAATGATGGCTACACCTTC. The variable domain in full, completed from reference TRBV2 and TRBJ1-2, reads EPEVTQTPSHQVTQMGQEVILRCVPISNHLYFYWYRQILGQKVEFLVSFYNNEISEKSEIFDDQFSVERPDGSNFTLKIRSTKLEDSAMYFCASSEYRNDGYTFGSGTRLTVV.

This clone came up once. This chain links TRBV11-2 with TRBJ2-6; the D is unclear. The germline V and J ends were trimmed by 4 bases and 13 bases, with 14 bases remaining between them. There are 13 residues in the CDR3. CDR1 and CDR2 (germline): SGHAT, FQNNGV. Written as DNA, the CDR3 is TGTGCCAGCAGCTCGATGTTGAGATGGGTCCTGACTTTC. It specifies CASSSMLRWVLTF.

The rearrangement joins TRBV19 to TRBJ1-2, with D possibly being TRBD1 (5 bases). The CDR3 contains 13 residues. The V end was cut by 3 bases, the J end by 4 bases, with 9 bases between. Per germline, CDR1 LNHDA and CDR2 SQIVND (reference sequence). The CDR3: CASSIGGLYGYTF. The CDR3, as DNA: TGTGCCAGTAGTATCGGGGGTCTCTATGGCTACACCTTC.

This clone showed up just a few times. V and J are TRBV5-4 and TRBJ1-2, with 7 positions matching TRBD1. The ends lost 3 bases at V and 2 bases at J; junction bases unmatched: 10. Germline V CDR1 and CDR2: SGHNT, YYREEE (reference sequence). CDR3 length: 16 amino acids. The CDR3 is CASSYRGTVGNYGYTF. CDR3 bases: TGTGCCAGCAGCTACCGCGGGACAGTAGGAAACTATGGCTACACCTTC.

The rearrangement links TRBV9 to TRBJ2-1; TRBD2 aligns across 8 bases. The CDR3 loop spans 14 amino acids. V lost 4 bases to trimming and J lost 2 bases; unmatched junction nucleotides: 2. Germline V gene lookup returns CDR1 SGDLS and CDR2 YYNGEE. In DNA, the CDR3 is TGTGCCAGCAGCCCAGCGGGAGCCTACAATGAGCAGTTCTTC. Its translation is CASSPAGAYNEQFF.

This chain joins TRBV28 and TRBJ2-5; TRBD1 matches 7 bases. The trim removed 5 bases at V and 0 bases at J, leaving 3 bases unmatched. Germline CDR1 reads MDHEN; CDR2 reads SYDVKM. There are 14 residues in the CDR3. The CDR3 sequence: CASSQQGNQETQYF. CDR3 in DNA: TGTGCCAGCAGTCAACAGGGGAACCAAGAGACCCAGTACTTC.

V gene TRBV5-1 combines with J gene TRBJ2-5; a possible D gene is TRBD2 (5 bases). The germline V gene encodes CDR1 SGHRS and CDR2 YFSETQ. CDR3 size: 15 residues. Trimming stripped 0 bases from V and 5 bases from J, with 14 bases between. The CDR3 spells CASSLEAGYYETQYF. CDR3 nucleotide sequence: TGCGCCAGCAGCTTGGAGGCGGGTTATTACGAGACCCAGTACTTC.

CDR3 bases: TGTGCCAGCAGCAGAAGGACAGTCGTGGATGGCTACACCTTC. This encodes CASSRRTVVDGYTF. The rearrangement uses TRBV5-4 and TRBJ1-2; possibly TRBD1 for D (6 bases). The CDR3 consists of 14 residues. Germline lookup yields CDR1 SGHNT and CDR2 YYREEE (reference sequence). Trimming removed 4 bases from V and 6 bases from J, with 16 bases in between. Variable domain in full (rest from reference TRBV5-4 and TRBJ1-2): ETGVTQSPTHLIKTRGQQVTLRCSSQSGHNTVSWYQQALGQGPQFIFQYYREEENGRGNFPPRFSGLQFPNYSSELNVNALELDDSALYLCASSRRTVVDGYTFGSGTRLTVV.

The genes are TRBV6-5 and TRBJ2-7; weak D call: TRBD2 (5 bases). Germline assignment: CDR1 MNHEY and CDR2 SVGAGI. Trimming removed 4 bases from V and 0 bases from J, with 13 bases in between. The CDR3 is 15 amino acids. The CDR3 is CASSLRLQSSYEQYF. CDR3 in DNA: TGTGCCAGCAGTTTACGACTACAGAGCTCCTACGAGCAGTACTTC.

This chain's CDR3 is CASSFEVANSPLHF. DNA of the CDR3: TGTGCCAGCAGCTTCGAGGTCGCGAATTCACCCCTCCACTTT. The rearrangement uses TRBV7-2 and TRBJ1-6; D is unresolved. With 3 bases removed from V and 7 bases from J, the gap between germline ends came to 10 bases. The germline V gene encodes CDR1 SGHTA and CDR2 FQGNSA. This CDR3 region has 14 residues.

The rearrangement uses TRBV9 and TRBJ2-7; 10 positions match TRBD2. Looked up from germline, CDR1 is SGDLS and CDR2 is YYNGEE. Trimming cost V 2 bases and J 5 bases; bases outside gene matches: 7. This CDR3 comprises 15 residues. The CDR3 loop is CASSVAWTSGHEQYF. CDR3 DNA sequence: TGTGCCAGCAGCGTTGCCTGGACTAGCGGCCACGAGCAGTACTTC.

This clone has just a few counts. This chain links TRBV3-1 (or the pseudogene TRBV3-2) with TRBJ1-5, with 7 bases identical to TRBD1. CDR1 is LGHDT and CDR2 is YNNKEL in the germline V gene (reference sequence). The CDR3 is 19 amino acids. Trimming cost V 0 bases and J 0 bases; bases outside gene matches: 11. This CDR3 is CASSQESLTGSYSNQPQHF. The CDR3 DNA reads TGTGCCAGCAGCCAAGAGTCCCTGACAGGGTCCTATAGCAATCAGCCCCAGCATTTT.

The sample holds a few counts of this clone. This sequence joins TRBV27 and TRBJ2-2, with 7 bases that match TRBD2. The CDR3 is 13 residues long. The germline V gene encodes CDR1 MNHEY and CDR2 SMNVEV (reference sequence). The junction had 6 bases not matched to a gene; V was cut back by 6 bases and J by 8 bases. CDR3 bases: TGTGCCAGCAGAGCGGGGCGGGATGGGGAGCTGTTTTTT. Translating gives CASRAGRDGELFF.

In this sample, this clone turned up a few times. V gene TRBV24-1 combines with J gene TRBJ2-7; 7 nucleotides align to TRBD1. Germline CDR1 reads KGHDR; CDR2 reads SFDVKD. There are 13 residues in the CDR3. With 5 bases clipped from V and 6 bases from J, the junction kept 6 bases outside the gene matches. Here the CDR3 DNA reads TGTGCCACCAGTGGAGACAGGGTCAGCGAGCAGTACTTC. Amino acid sequence: CATSGDRVSEQYF.

V and J are TRBV25-1 and TRBJ2-5; D is ambiguous. V lost 1 base to trimming and J lost 5 bases, with 14 bases between them. The CDR3 loop spans 15 amino acids. The V gene's germline CDR1 is MGHDK and CDR2 SYGVNS. In nucleotides, the CDR3 is TGTGCCAGCAGTGAATTTAACCCTCGCCGGGAGACCCAGTACTTC. Translating gives CASSEFNPRRETQYF.

CDR3 DNA sequence: TGTGCCAGCAGGTCGAACACCATATATTTT. Its translation: CASRSNTIYF. The V and J genes are TRBV12-3 or TRBV12-4 and TRBJ1-3; D call uncertain. The CDR3 is 10 amino acids. Trimming cost V 6 bases and J 7 bases, with 4 bases left between them.

J is TRBJ1-1 and V is TRBV28, with 9 bases that match TRBD1. Germline CDR1 and CDR2: MDHEN and SYDVKM. V trimming: 2 bases; J trimming: 0 bases; junction bases outside the gene matches: 7. CDR3 length equals 17 residues. This CDR3 reads CASSLIGTGKMNTEAFF. The CDR3 DNA reads as TGTGCCAGCAGTTTAATAGGGACAGGGAAGATGAACACTGAAGCTTTCTTT.

The chain couples TRBV11-2 to TRBJ1-6; 9 bases fit TRBD1. Germline CDR1 is SGHAT and CDR2 is FQNNGV. The CDR3 runs 16 residues. The ends lost 4 bases at V and 8 bases at J; junction bases unmatched: 9. The DNA for the CDR3 is TGTGCCAGCAGCTCGCGGACAGGGGAAGGGGATTCACCCCTCCACTTT. Encoded protein: CASSSRTGEGDSPLHF.